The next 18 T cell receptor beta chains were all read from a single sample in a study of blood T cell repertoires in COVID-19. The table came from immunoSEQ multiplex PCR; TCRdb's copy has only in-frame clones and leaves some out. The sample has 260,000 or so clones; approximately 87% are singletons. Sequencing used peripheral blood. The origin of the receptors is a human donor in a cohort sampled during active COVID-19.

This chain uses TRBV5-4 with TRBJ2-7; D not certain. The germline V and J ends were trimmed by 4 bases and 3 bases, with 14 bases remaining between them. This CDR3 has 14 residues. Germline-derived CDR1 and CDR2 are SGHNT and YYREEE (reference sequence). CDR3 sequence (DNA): TGTGCCAGCAGCCCCCAGGCAGGTATCTACGAGCAGTACTTC. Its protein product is CASSPQAGIYEQYF.

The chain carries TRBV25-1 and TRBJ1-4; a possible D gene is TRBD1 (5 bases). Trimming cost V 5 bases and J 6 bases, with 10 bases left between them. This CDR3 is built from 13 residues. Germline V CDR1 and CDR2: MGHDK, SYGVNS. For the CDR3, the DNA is TGTGCCAGCAGTCAGGACACAGATGAAAAACTGTTTTTT. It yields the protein CASSQDTDEKLFF.

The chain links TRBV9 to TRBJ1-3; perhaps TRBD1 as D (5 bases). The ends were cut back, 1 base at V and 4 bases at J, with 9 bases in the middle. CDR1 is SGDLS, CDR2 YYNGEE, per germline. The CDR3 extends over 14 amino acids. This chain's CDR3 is CASSVQGEGNTIYF. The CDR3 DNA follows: TGTGCCAGCAGCGTACAAGGGGAAGGAAACACCATATATTTT. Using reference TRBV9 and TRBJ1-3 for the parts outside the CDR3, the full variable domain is DSGVTQTPKHLITATGQRVTLRCSPRSGDLSVYWYQQSLDQGLQFLIQYYNGEERAKGNILERFSAQQFPDLHSELNLSSLELGDSALYFCASSVQGEGNTIYFGEGSWLTVV.

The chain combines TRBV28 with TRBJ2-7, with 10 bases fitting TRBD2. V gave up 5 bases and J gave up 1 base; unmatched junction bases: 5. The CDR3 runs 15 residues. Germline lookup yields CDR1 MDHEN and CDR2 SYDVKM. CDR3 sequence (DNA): TGTGCCAGCAGTGGACATAGCGGGGGGTCCTACGAGCAGTACTTC. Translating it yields CASSGHSGGSYEQYF.

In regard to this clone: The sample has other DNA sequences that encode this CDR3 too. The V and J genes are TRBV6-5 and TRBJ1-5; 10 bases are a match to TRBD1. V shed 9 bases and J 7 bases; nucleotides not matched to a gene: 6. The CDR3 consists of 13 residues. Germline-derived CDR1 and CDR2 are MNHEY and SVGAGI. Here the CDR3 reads CASSRTGGQPQHF. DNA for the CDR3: TGTGCCAGTTCTAGGACAGGGGGGCAGCCCCAGCATTTT.

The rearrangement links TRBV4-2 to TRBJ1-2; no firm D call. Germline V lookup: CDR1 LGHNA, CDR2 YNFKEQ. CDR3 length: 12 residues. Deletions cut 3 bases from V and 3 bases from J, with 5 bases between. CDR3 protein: CASSQGDYGYTF. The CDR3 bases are TGTGCCAGCAGCCAGGGCGACTATGGCTACACCTTC.

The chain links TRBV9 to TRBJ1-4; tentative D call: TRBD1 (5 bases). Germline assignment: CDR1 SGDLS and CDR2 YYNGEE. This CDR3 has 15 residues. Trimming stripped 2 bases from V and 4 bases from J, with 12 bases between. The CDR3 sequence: CASSVGGSLNEKLFF. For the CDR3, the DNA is TGTGCCAGCAGCGTGGGGGGAAGCCTTAATGAAAAACTGTTTTTT.

CDR3 loop: CASRSENEKLFF. CDR3 coding DNA: TGTGCCAGCAGAAGTGAGAATGAAAAACTGTTTTTT. This chain links TRBV2 with TRBJ1-4, with no clear D. This CDR3 is 12 amino acids long. Germline values: CDR1 SNHLY, CDR2 FYNNEI. V was trimmed by 6 bases and J by 5 bases, leaving 7 bases between them.

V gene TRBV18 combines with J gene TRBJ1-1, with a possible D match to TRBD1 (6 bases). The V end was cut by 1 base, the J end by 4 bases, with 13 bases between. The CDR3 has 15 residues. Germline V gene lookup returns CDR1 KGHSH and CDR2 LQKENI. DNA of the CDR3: TGTGCCAGCTCACCACTGGACAGTGGGGTCACTGAAGCTTTCTTT. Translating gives CASSPLDSGVTEAFF.

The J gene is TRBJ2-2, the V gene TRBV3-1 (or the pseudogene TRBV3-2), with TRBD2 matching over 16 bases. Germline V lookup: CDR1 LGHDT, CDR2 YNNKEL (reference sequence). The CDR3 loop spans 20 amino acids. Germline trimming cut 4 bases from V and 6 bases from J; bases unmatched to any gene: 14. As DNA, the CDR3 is TGTGCCAGCAGCCCGAAAACACCGGGACTAGCGGGAGGGCCTTCCGGGGAGCTGTTTTTT. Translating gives CASSPKTPGLAGGPSGELFF.

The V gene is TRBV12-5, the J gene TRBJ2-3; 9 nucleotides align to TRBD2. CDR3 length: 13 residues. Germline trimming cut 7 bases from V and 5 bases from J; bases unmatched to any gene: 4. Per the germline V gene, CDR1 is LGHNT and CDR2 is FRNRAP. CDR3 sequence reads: CASALLAGDTQYF. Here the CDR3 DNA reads TGTGCTAGTGCCTTACTAGCGGGAGATACGCAGTATTTT.

This chain's CDR3 is CASSRWTSGTGANVLTF. The CDR3 DNA reads as TGTGCCAGCAGTCGCTGGACTAGCGGGACTGGGGCCAACGTCCTGACTTTC. The genes are TRBV25-1 and TRBJ2-6, with TRBD2 matching 12 bases. J gave up 2 bases and V 5 bases, and 4 bases lay outside the gene matches. CDR3 size: 17 residues. Germline V gene data show CDR1 as MGHDK and CDR2 as SYGVNS.

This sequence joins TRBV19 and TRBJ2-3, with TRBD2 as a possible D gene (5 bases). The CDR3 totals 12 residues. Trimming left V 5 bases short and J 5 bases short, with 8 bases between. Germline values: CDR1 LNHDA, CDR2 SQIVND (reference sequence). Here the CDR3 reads CASSDRGDTQYF. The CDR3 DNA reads TGTGCCAGTAGTGACCGGGGAGATACGCAGTATTTT.

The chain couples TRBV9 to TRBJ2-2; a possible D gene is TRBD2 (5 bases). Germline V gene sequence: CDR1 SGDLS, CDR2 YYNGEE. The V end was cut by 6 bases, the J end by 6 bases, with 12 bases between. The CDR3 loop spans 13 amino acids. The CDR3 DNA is TGTGCCAGCACCCCTTGGGGAGCCGGGGAGCTGTTTTTT. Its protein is CASTPWGAGELFF. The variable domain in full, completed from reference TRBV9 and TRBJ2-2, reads DSGVTQTPKHLITATGQRVTLRCSPRSGDLSVYWYQQSLDQGLQFLIQYYNGEERAKGNILERFSAQQFPDLHSELNLSSLELGDSALYFCASTPWGAGELFFGEGSRLTVL.

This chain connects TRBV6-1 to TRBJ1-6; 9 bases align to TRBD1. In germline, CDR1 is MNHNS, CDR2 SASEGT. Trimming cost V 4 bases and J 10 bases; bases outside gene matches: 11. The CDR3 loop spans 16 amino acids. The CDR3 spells CASSGGTGSYFSPLHF. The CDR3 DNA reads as TGTGCCAGCAGTGGGGGGACAGGGTCCTATTTCTCACCCCTCCACTTT.

The CDR3: CASVGRLAGSYNEQFF. As DNA, the CDR3 is TGTGCCAGCGTCGGGCGTCTAGCGGGGTCATACAATGAGCAGTTCTTC. J is TRBJ2-1 and V is TRBV6-6, with 9 bases aligning to TRBD2. The germline CDR1 and CDR2 sequences are MNHNY and SVGAGI (reference sequence). The ends lost 8 bases at V and 4 bases at J; junction bases unmatched: 12. The CDR3 consists of 16 residues.

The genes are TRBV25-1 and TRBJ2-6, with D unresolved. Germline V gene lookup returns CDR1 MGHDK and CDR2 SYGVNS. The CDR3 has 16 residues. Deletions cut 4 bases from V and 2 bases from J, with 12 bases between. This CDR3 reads CASSARSRTGANVLTF. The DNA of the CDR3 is TGTGCCAGCAGTGCTAGGTCGAGAACTGGGGCCAACGTCCTGACTTTC.

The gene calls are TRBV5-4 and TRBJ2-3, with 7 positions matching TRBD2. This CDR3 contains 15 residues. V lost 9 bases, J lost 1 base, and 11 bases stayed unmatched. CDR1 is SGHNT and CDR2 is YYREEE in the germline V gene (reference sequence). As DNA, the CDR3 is TGTGCCACGACCCTGGGCGGGGGAGGCACAGATACGCAGTATTTT. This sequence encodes CATTLGGGGTDTQYF.